A selection of T cell receptor beta chains follows, all from one sample in a study of blood T cell repertoires in COVID-19. Data came from immunoSEQ multiplex PCR; TCRdb stores just in-frame clones and leaves some out. The data show some 93,000 clones, 65% to 90% seen once. Sequencing input: peripheral blood. Source of these receptors: a woman aged 80 or over with acute or convalescent COVID-19. Both conserved end residues are part of each CDR3. D genes are given only for firm matches. A clone size is listed for some rows: how often the clone was seen (once, few, many), or a class if it is expanded.

cdr3_aa cdr3_nt cdr3_length v_call d_call clone_size j_call
CASSYGQGSNSPLHF TGTGCCAGCAGTTACGGACAGGGCAGTAATTCACCCCTCCACTTT 15 TRBV6-5 TRBD1 NA TRBJ1-6
CASSGQQRELFF TGCGCCAGCAGCGGACAGCAGCGAGAACTGTTTTTT 12 TRBV5-1 NA NA TRBJ1-4
CASSPGTGVYNEQFF TGTGCCAGCAGTCCCGGGACAGGGGTCTACAATGAGCAGTTCTTC 15 TRBV28 TRBD1 NA TRBJ2-1
CASSSGTSGYNEQFF TGTGCCAGCAGCTCCGGGACTAGCGGTTACAATGAGCAGTTCTTC 15 TRBV5-4 TRBD2 NA TRBJ2-1
CASSTVDRLYGYTF TGTGCCAGTAGTACCGTCGACAGACTCTATGGCTACACCTTC 14 TRBV19 NA NA TRBJ1-2
CASSGDRVSGNTIYF TGCGCCAGCAGTGGGGACAGGGTATCTGGAAACACCATATATTTT 15 TRBV4-1 TRBD1 NA TRBJ1-3
CASSLSTTGGTDTQYF TGTGCCAGCAGCCTATCTACGACAGGGGGCACAGATACGCAGTATTTT 16 TRBV11-1 TRBD1 NA TRBJ2-3
CASRPDLNNEQFF TGTGCCAGCAGGCCGGACTTAAACAATGAGCAGTTCTTC 13 TRBV2 NA NA TRBJ2-1
CAWRPQVAVNNEKLFF TGTGCCTGGAGACCCCAGGTGGCAGTGAATAATGAAAAACTGTTTTTT 16 TRBV30 NA once TRBJ1-4
CASSPREDAYGYTF TGTGCCAGCAGCCCCCGGGAGGATGCCTATGGCTACACCTTC 14 TRBV3-1/TRBV3-2 NA few TRBJ1-2
CATSVRAGAKNEQFF TGTGCCACCAGTGTCCGAGCGGGGGCCAAAAATGAGCAGTTCTTC 15 TRBV24-1 TRBD2 NA TRBJ2-1
CASSKNQNSNQPQHF TGTGCCAGCAGCAAGAACCAGAATAGCAATCAGCCCCAGCATTTT 15 TRBV3-1/TRBV3-2 NA NA TRBJ1-5
CASSLEGQDYNEQFF TGTGCCAGCAGCTTAGAGGGACAGGACTACAATGAGCAGTTCTTC 15 TRBV7-6 TRBD1 NA TRBJ2-1
CASSQSGQETYEQYF TGCGCCAGCAGTCAATCGGGGCAGGAGACCTACGAGCAGTACTTC 15 TRBV23-1 NA NA TRBJ2-7
CASSQAPTGNYGYTF TGCGCCAGCAGCCAAGCACCGACAGGCAACTATGGCTACACCTTC 15 TRBV4-1 NA few TRBJ1-2
CASTPGVELNYGYTF TGCGCCAGCACCCCGGGAGTGGAACTTAACTATGGCTACACCTTC 15 TRBV5-1 NA NA TRBJ1-2
CASRMDREAGEQYF TGTGCCAGCAGAATGGACAGGGAAGCTGGGGAGCAGTACTTC 14 TRBV28 TRBD1 NA TRBJ2-7
CASSISGDYTEAFF TGTGCCAGTAGTATATCAGGGGATTACACTGAAGCTTTCTTT 14 TRBV19 NA once TRBJ1-1
CASSTLAGKTYEQYF TGTGCCAGCAGCACTCTAGCGGGGAAGACCTACGAGCAGTACTTC 15 TRBV28 TRBD2 NA TRBJ2-7
CASSSPGTASSYEQYF TGTGCCAGCAGTTCACCGGGGACTGCGAGCTCCTACGAGCAGTACTTC 16 TRBV28 NA NA TRBJ2-7
CATSDAGKNTGELFF TGTGCCACCAGTGACGCCGGGAAGAACACCGGGGAGCTGTTTTTT 15 TRBV24-1 NA NA TRBJ2-2
CASSFYGQEQFF TGTGCCAGCAGCTTCTATGGACAGGAACAGTTCTTC 12 TRBV5-6 TRBD1 NA TRBJ2-1
CASSLGLAGGTSTDTQYF TGCGCCAGCAGCTTGGGACTAGCGGGGGGAACTAGCACAGATACGCAGTATTTT 18 TRBV5-1 TRBD2 NA TRBJ2-3
CASSHTTGTSGGAGEQFF TGCGCCAGCAGCCACACCACCGGGACTAGCGGGGGGGCAGGAGAGCAGTTCTTC 18 TRBV10-1 TRBD2 NA TRBJ2-1
CASSENLSSVAFF TGTGCCAGCAGTGAAAATCTATCGTCGGTGGCTTTCTTT 13 TRBV2 NA NA TRBJ1-1
CASSFTTGAGYTF TGTGCCAGCAGCTTTACGACAGGGGCCGGCTACACCTTC 13 TRBV7-9 TRBD1 few TRBJ1-2
CASSVNRPGDTGELFF TGCGCCAGCAGCGTAAACAGACCCGGCGACACCGGGGAGCTGTTTTTT 16 TRBV5-1 NA NA TRBJ2-2
CATSGTGFNQPQHF TGTGCCACCAGTGGGACAGGGTTTAATCAGCCCCAGCATTTT 14 TRBV24-1 TRBD1 once TRBJ1-5
CASSRQGAERETQYF TGCGCCAGCAGCCGGCAGGGGGCGGAGAGAGAGACCCAGTACTTC 15 TRBV5-1 TRBD1 NA TRBJ2-5
CASSLGTGLSPLHF TGTGCCAGCAGCTTGGGCACGGGGTTGTCACCCCTCCACTTT 14 TRBV5-5 NA NA TRBJ1-6
CASSPWGEFNQPQHF TGTGCCAGCAGCCCCTGGGGGGAGTTCAATCAGCCCCAGCATTTT 15 TRBV2 NA NA TRBJ1-5
CSVVGGLGNEQFF TGCAGCGTTGTAGGGGGCCTTGGGAATGAGCAGTTCTTC 13 TRBV29-1 TRBD1 few TRBJ2-1
CASSRDRGRRSYGYTF TGTGCCAGCAGCCGGGACAGGGGGCGCCGCTCCTATGGCTACACCTTC 16 TRBV21-1 NA NA TRBJ1-2
CASSRGLAGDYEQYF TGTGCCAGCTCACGGGGACTAGCGGGGGACTACGAGCAGTACTTC 15 TRBV18 TRBD2 NA TRBJ2-7
CASSYRPGTGEAFF TGTGCCAGCAGTTACCGGCCCGGGACAGGGGAAGCTTTCTTT 14 TRBV6-5 TRBD1 few TRBJ1-1
CASSYYGYTF TGTGCCAGTTCTTACTATGGCTACACCTTC 10 TRBV6-5 NA NA TRBJ1-2
CASNSGGSYNEQFF TGTGCCAGCAACAGCGGGGGGTCCTACAATGAGCAGTTCTTC 14 TRBV9 TRBD2 NA TRBJ2-1
CASSPVRISGGVPDIQYF TGTGCCAGCAGCCCCGTCAGAATTAGCGGGGGGGTACCAGACATTCAGTACTTT 18 TRBV5-4 TRBD2 NA TRBJ2-4
CASSSLAGGPVSYEQYF TGTGCCAGCAGCTCACTAGCGGGGGGCCCTGTTTCCTACGAGCAGTACTTC 17 TRBV7-9 TRBD2 once TRBJ2-7
CASSPRTSGTDTGELFF TGTGCCAGCAGCCCGAGGACTAGCGGGACCGACACCGGGGAGCTGTTTTTT 17 TRBV11-2 TRBD2 NA TRBJ2-2
CATSDPGTGHDTQYF TGTGCCACCAGTGACCCCGGGACAGGGCACGATACGCAGTATTTT 15 TRBV24-1 TRBD1 NA TRBJ2-3
CASSPRQGDTEAFF TGTGCCAGCTCACCTCGACAGGGAGACACTGAAGCTTTCTTT 14 TRBV18 TRBD1 NA TRBJ1-1
CASSLGGQGISGNTIYF TGTGCCAGCAGCTTAGGGGGACAGGGGATCTCTGGAAACACCATATATTTT 17 TRBV7-2 TRBD1 NA TRBJ1-3
CASSFGQQDGYTF TGTGCCAGCAGCTTCGGACAGCAGGATGGCTACACCTTC 13 TRBV7-9 NA NA TRBJ1-2